A selection of T cell receptor beta chains follows, all from one sample in a study of cytomegalovirus exposure and HLA in healthy donors. Measured with immunoSEQ multiplex PCR; TCRdb has only the in-frame clones, and not every one. Here the sample spans around 92,000 clones, roughly 76% being singletons. The sequencing sample was made of PBMCs. The receptors originated from a human donor in good health. The CDR3 runs from the conserved cysteine through the conserved F or W. The order of the fields is CDR3 length, J gene, clone size, V gene, D gene, CDR3 DNA, CDR3 protein. The D gene is left open where the match is weak. Only some rows state a clone size, as once, few, many or a class for expanded clones.

len: 15; j_gene: TRBJ2-2; abundance: few; v_gene: TRBV7-7; d_gene: .; CDR3nt: TGTGCCAGCAGCTTATCAGGGTCGAACACCGGGGAGCTGTTTTTT; CDR3aa: CASSLSGSNTGELFF
len: 13; j_gene: TRBJ1-2; abundance: .; v_gene: TRBV19; d_gene: .; CDR3nt: TGTGCCAGTAGCCCCGGGACACATCATGGCTACACCTTC; CDR3aa: CASSPGTHHGYTF
len: 15; j_gene: TRBJ1-1; abundance: .; v_gene: TRBV11-1; d_gene: .; CDR3nt: TGTGCCAGCAGCGACGAGGGTCGCAAGAACACTGAAGCTTTCTTT; CDR3aa: CASSDEGRKNTEAFF
len: 14; j_gene: TRBJ2-7; abundance: few; v_gene: TRBV6-1; d_gene: TRBD1; CDR3nt: TGTGCCAGCGCCTTGACAGGGGGCAAGTACGAGCAGTACTTC; CDR3aa: CASALTGGKYEQYF
len: 14; j_gene: TRBJ2-1; abundance: .; v_gene: TRBV30; d_gene: TRBD2; CDR3nt: TGTGCCTGGAGCCCGACATGGGGGGGAAATGAGCAGTTCTTC; CDR3aa: CAWSPTWGGNEQFF
len: 13; j_gene: TRBJ2-7; abundance: few; v_gene: TRBV5-6; d_gene: TRBD1; CDR3nt: TGTGCCAGCAGTTACAGGGGGTACTACGAGCAGTACTTC; CDR3aa: CASSYRGYYEQYF
len: 13; j_gene: TRBJ1-2; abundance: .; v_gene: TRBV15; d_gene: .; CDR3nt: TGTGCCACCAGCAGAGTTTCGGTTTATGGCTACACCTTC; CDR3aa: CATSRVSVYGYTF
len: 16; j_gene: TRBJ2-1; abundance: .; v_gene: TRBV27; d_gene: TRBD2; CDR3nt: TGTGCCAGCAGCCCTCGGGGGGGCCTCTCCTACAATGAGCAGTTCTTC; CDR3aa: CASSPRGGLSYNEQFF
len: 13; j_gene: TRBJ1-5; abundance: .; v_gene: TRBV6-6; d_gene: TRBD1; CDR3nt: TGTGCCAGCGGCTTACAGGGGAATCAGCCCCAGCATTTT; CDR3aa: CASGLQGNQPQHF
len: 13; j_gene: TRBJ2-7; abundance: .; v_gene: TRBV5-1; d_gene: .; CDR3nt: TGCGCCAGCAGCTTGGTGAGAGGGTACGAGCAGTACTTC; CDR3aa: CASSLVRGYEQYF
len: 15; j_gene: TRBJ1-1; abundance: .; v_gene: TRBV5-1; d_gene: .; CDR3nt: TGCGCCAGCAGCTTGGTGGGGGGGCCGAACACTGAAGCTTTCTTT; CDR3aa: CASSLVGGPNTEAFF
len: 14; j_gene: TRBJ2-7; abundance: .; v_gene: TRBV7-8; d_gene: TRBD1; CDR3nt: TGTGCCAGCAGCTTAGCAGGACAGGGGTACGAGCAGTACTTC; CDR3aa: CASSLAGQGYEQYF
len: 14; j_gene: TRBJ1-4; abundance: .; v_gene: TRBV7-2; d_gene: .; CDR3nt: TGTGCCAGCAGCTTGGGGGGGCAGAATGAAAAACTGTTTTTT; CDR3aa: CASSLGGQNEKLFF
len: 16; j_gene: TRBJ2-7; abundance: .; v_gene: TRBV2; d_gene: TRBD2; CDR3nt: TGTGCCAGCAGTGAAAGGTCTAGCGGGCGTCCCTACGAGCAGTACTTC; CDR3aa: CASSERSSGRPYEQYF
len: 15; j_gene: TRBJ1-2; abundance: .; v_gene: TRBV27; d_gene: .; CDR3nt: TGTGCCAGCAGTTTAAACAGGCTAGCTAACTATGGCTACACCTTC; CDR3aa: CASSLNRLANYGYTF
len: 14; j_gene: TRBJ2-3; abundance: .; v_gene: TRBV6-4; d_gene: .; CDR3nt: TGTGCCAGCAAGGTGGAGGGGGGGCAAGATACGCAGTATTTT; CDR3aa: CASKVEGGQDTQYF
len: 16; j_gene: TRBJ2-1; abundance: .; v_gene: TRBV27; d_gene: TRBD1; CDR3nt: TGTGCCAGCAGTTTATTAGGGGACAGCAACTACAATGAGCAGTTCTTC; CDR3aa: CASSLLGDSNYNEQFF
len: 15; j_gene: TRBJ1-2; abundance: .; v_gene: TRBV7-8; d_gene: .; CDR3nt: TGTGCCAGCAGCTTAGAGGTTGGCCAGGTCTATGGCTACACCTTC; CDR3aa: CASSLEVGQVYGYTF
len: 15; j_gene: TRBJ2-5; abundance: .; v_gene: TRBV4-1; d_gene: TRBD2; CDR3nt: TGCGCCAGCAGCCAGATGGGCCAGGGGCGGGGGGTCCAGTACTTC; CDR3aa: CASSQMGQGRGVQYF
len: 9; j_gene: TRBJ1-2; abundance: .; v_gene: TRBV4-1; d_gene: .; CDR3nt: TGCGCCAGCAATTCGGTCTACACCTTC; CDR3aa: CASNSVYTF
len: 11; j_gene: TRBJ1-2; abundance: few; v_gene: TRBV25-1; d_gene: .; CDR3nt: TGTGCCAGCCGGGACTTCTATGGCTACACCTTC; CDR3aa: CASRDFYGYTF
len: 16; j_gene: TRBJ2-7; abundance: .; v_gene: TRBV9; d_gene: TRBD2; CDR3nt: TGTGCCAGCAGCGTAGAGCTAGCGGGAGGGCCGGACGAGCAGTACTTC; CDR3aa: CASSVELAGGPDEQYF
len: 14; j_gene: TRBJ1-2; abundance: few; v_gene: TRBV6-5; d_gene: .; CDR3nt: TGTGCCAGCAGACTGACAGACACTAACTATGGCTACACCTTC; CDR3aa: CASRLTDTNYGYTF
len: 20; j_gene: TRBJ2-5; abundance: .; v_gene: TRBV14; d_gene: .; CDR3nt: TGTGCCAGCAGCCAAGGGGAATGGGGAACAGGGTGGAATCTCGACGAGACCCAGTACTTC; CDR3aa: CASSQGEWGTGWNLDETQYF
len: 15; j_gene: TRBJ2-3; abundance: .; v_gene: TRBV27; d_gene: .; CDR3nt: TGTGCCAGCAGTTTCCGTACAGAAGGCACAGATACGCAGTATTTT; CDR3aa: CASSFRTEGTDTQYF
len: 13; j_gene: TRBJ1-1; abundance: once; v_gene: TRBV9; d_gene: .; CDR3nt: TGTGCCAGCAGTCACAAGGGAGGCACTGAAGCTTTCTTT; CDR3aa: CASSHKGGTEAFF
len: 17; j_gene: TRBJ2-3; abundance: .; v_gene: TRBV21-1; d_gene: .; CDR3nt: TGTGCCAGCAGCAAAGCGCGAGGGACTTGGGGAACAGATACGCAGTATTTT; CDR3aa: CASSKARGTWGTDTQYF
len: 15; j_gene: TRBJ1-2; abundance: .; v_gene: TRBV6-1; d_gene: .; CDR3nt: TGTGCCAGCAGTGAGGCACAGGTTCCTAACTATGGCTACACCTTC; CDR3aa: CASSEAQVPNYGYTF